Each of the 11 T cell receptor beta chains below was sequenced from the same sample in a study of human thymus T cells. It was from resections taken during corrective heart surgery that the thymus tissue came. Using immunoSEQ multiplex PCR, the repertoire was profiled, and TCRdb retains in-frame clones only, with some absent. The sample includes around 120,000 clones, 90% to 95% of them seen just once. The specimen sequenced was thymus tissue. The receptors here all came from a boy less than two years old with a congenital heart defect but otherwise immunologically healthy.

The chain is built from TRBV27 and TRBJ2-3; D is undetermined. Germline V gene data show CDR1 as MNHEY and CDR2 as SMNVEV (reference sequence). This CDR3 has 13 residues. V lost 2 bases and J 4 bases, leaving 7 bases between the germline ends. The CDR3, as DNA: TGTGCCAGCAGTTTAGAAGTCGCAGATACGCAGTATTTT. Translated, it gives CASSLEVADTQYF.

The chain links TRBV14 to TRBJ2-3; 12 bases are a match to TRBD2. V gave up 4 bases and J gave up 3 bases; unmatched junction bases: 5. Germline V lookup: CDR1 SGHDN, CDR2 FVKESK. This CDR3 has 16 residues. CDR3 nucleotides: TGTGCCAGCAGCCTCCTAGCGGGGGGGCGAACAGATACGCAGTATTTT. Protein product: CASSLLAGGRTDTQYF.

The V gene is TRBV28, the J gene TRBJ2-3; 14 bases map to TRBD2. This CDR3 comprises 16 residues. After removal of 6 bases from V and 4 bases from J, the junction contained 6 bases not matched to a gene. Germline V gene data show CDR1 as MDHEN and CDR2 as SYDVKM. This CDR3 reads CASSHGLAGGSDTQYF. In DNA form, the CDR3 reads TGTGCCAGCAGCCACGGACTAGCGGGGGGATCAGATACGCAGTATTTT.

The V and J genes are TRBV5-4 and TRBJ1-1; no clear D gene. V gave up 4 bases and J gave up 1 base, with 8 bases separating them. The CDR3 is 13 amino acids. In germline, CDR1 is SGHNT, CDR2 YYREEE (reference sequence). The CDR3 region is CASSRLTNTEAFF. DNA for the CDR3: TGTGCCAGCAGCCGCCTTACGAACACTGAAGCTTTCTTT.

The CDR3 region is CASSLHVGLRTYEQYF. CDR3 in DNA: TGTGCCAGCAGCTTACATGTCGGACTCCGCACCTACGAGCAGTACTTC. This chain joins TRBV7-8 and TRBJ2-7; D is perhaps TRBD2 (5 bases). The V end was cut by 2 bases, the J end by 2 bases, with 16 bases between. In germline, CDR1 is SGHVS, CDR2 FQNEAQ. This CDR3 has 16 amino acids.

The chain has TRBV4-1 and TRBJ1-2; D remains unclear. The CDR3 covers 13 residues. Trimming removed 3 bases at V and 3 bases at J, with 8 bases between. Germline V gene sequence: CDR1 MGHRA, CDR2 YSYEKL. The CDR3 DNA follows: TGCGCCAGCAGCCACGGGGTCGACTATGGCTACACCTTC. Translating gives CASSHGVDYGYTF.

The table lists this clone with a few counts. The rearrangement uses TRBV5-6 and TRBJ2-2; 13 nucleotides line up with TRBD2. The CDR3 is made up of 16 amino acids. V trimming: 6 bases; J trimming: 8 bases; junction bases outside the gene matches: 10. Germline V gene sequence: CDR1 SGHDT, CDR2 YYEEEE. The CDR3 region has the DNA TGTGCCAGCACCGCCTCTACTAGCGGGGGGGCTGGGGAGCTGTTTTTT. Residues: CASTASTSGGAGELFF. Together with reference TRBV5-6 and TRBJ2-2, the CDR3 gives the full variable domain: DAGVTQSPTHLIKTRGQQVTLRCSPKSGHDTVSWYQQALGQGPQFIFQYYEEEERQRGNFPDRFSGHQFPNYSSELNVNALLLGDSALYLCASTASTSGGAGELFFGEGSRLTVL.

This chain links TRBV5-6 with TRBJ2-1; 7 positions match TRBD1. This CDR3 is 14 amino acids long. V was pared by 0 bases and J by 7 bases, with 4 bases of the junction left unmatched. Germline lookup yields CDR1 SGHDT and CDR2 YYEEEE. The CDR3 region has the DNA TGTGCCAGCAGCTTGGGACAGGGCAAAAATGAGCAGTTCTTC. The encoded protein is CASSLGQGKNEQFF.

The chain employs TRBV30 and TRBJ2-2, with D possibly being TRBD1 (5 bases). The CDR3 runs 19 residues. From germline, CDR1 is GTSNPN and CDR2 SVGIG (reference sequence). V was clipped by 0 bases and J by 1 base, with 21 bases between them. The CDR3 loop is CAWSVHFFYPGQNTGELFF. The CDR3, as DNA: TGTGCCTGGAGTGTACACTTTTTCTACCCCGGACAGAACACCGGGGAGCTGTTTTTT.

This clone came up a few times. The V gene is TRBV21-1, the J gene TRBJ1-1. TRBV21-1 is a known pseudogene. This CDR3 contains 12 residues. In DNA form, the CDR3 reads TGTGCCAGCAGCAAAGAGTCGGGGGATGCTTTCTTT. It specifies CASSKESGDAFF.

The genes are TRBV27 and TRBJ2-3; D is undetermined. The ends were cut back, 0 bases at V and 4 bases at J, with 11 bases in the middle. From germline, CDR1 is MNHEY and CDR2 SMNVEV (reference sequence). The CDR3 spans 15 residues. The CDR3 region has the DNA TGTGCCAGCAGTTTATCCGCCCTCTTGGCAGATACGCAGTATTTT. It specifies CASSLSALLADTQYF.